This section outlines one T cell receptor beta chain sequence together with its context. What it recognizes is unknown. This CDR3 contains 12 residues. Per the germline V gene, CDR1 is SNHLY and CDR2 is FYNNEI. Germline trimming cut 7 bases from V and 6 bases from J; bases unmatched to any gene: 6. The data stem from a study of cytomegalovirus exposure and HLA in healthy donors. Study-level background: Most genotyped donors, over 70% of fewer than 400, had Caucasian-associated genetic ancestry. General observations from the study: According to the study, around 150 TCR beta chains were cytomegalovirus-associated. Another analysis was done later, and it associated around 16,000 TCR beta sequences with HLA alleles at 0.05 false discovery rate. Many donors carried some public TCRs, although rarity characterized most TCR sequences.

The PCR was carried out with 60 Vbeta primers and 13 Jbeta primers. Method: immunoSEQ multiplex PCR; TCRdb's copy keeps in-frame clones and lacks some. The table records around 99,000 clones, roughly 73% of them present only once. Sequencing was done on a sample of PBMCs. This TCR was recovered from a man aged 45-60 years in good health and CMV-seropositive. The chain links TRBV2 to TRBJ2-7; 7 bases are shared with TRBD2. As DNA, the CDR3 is TGTGCCAGCACTGGACTAGAAGGCGAGCAGTACTTC. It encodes CASTGLEGEQYF.